The rows below give T cell receptor beta chains drawn from one sample of a study of monozygotic twins with inflammatory bowel disease. TCRdb re-called the 5' RACE reads and catalogs CDR3 proteins one per entry, DNA excluded. Seen in this sample are nearly 450,000 distinct CDR3 sequences; the ten most common clones hold roughly 2.3%. The sample consisted of blood. The receptor source for this set is a human donor with ulcerative colitis or Crohn's disease, or a healthy co-twin of an affected twin (not recorded which). Each CDR3 is given with its conserved first and last residue.

V: TRBV27
J: TRBJ2-1
CDR3: CASSLSHYNEQFF

V: TRBV5-1
J: TRBJ2-1
CDR3: CASRITVGGEQFF

V: TRBV7-3
J: TRBJ2-1
CDR3: CASSLEPGGIYNEQFF

V: TRBV12-3/TRBV12-4
J: TRBJ2-1
CDR3: CASSLGRINEQFF

V: TRBV12-3/TRBV12-4
J: TRBJ2-5
CDR3: CASSFREQETQYF

V: TRBV6-1
J: TRBJ2-1
CDR3: CASRLAGASGEQFF

V: TRBV20-1
J: TRBJ2-3
CDR3: CSANRAGPTDTQYF

V: TRBV12-3/TRBV12-4
J: TRBJ2-3
CDR3: CASSQGAQEYF

V: TRBV20-1
J: TRBJ2-1
CDR3: CSARDRQRNEQFF

V: TRBV12-3/TRBV12-4
J: TRBJ2-1
CDR3: CASSFGGYEQFF

V: TRBV6-2/TRBV6-3
J: TRBJ2-7
CDR3: CAISWAQSYEQYF

V: TRBV9
J: TRBJ2-2
CDR3: CASSPTGSLDTGELFF

V: TRBV29-1
J: TRBJ1-1
CDR3: CSVEQGLNTEAFF

V: TRBV20-1
J: TRBJ2-3
CDR3: CSARKGVAGGADTQYF

V: TRBV7-9
J: TRBJ2-3
CDR3: CASSRLTGPDSDTQYF

V: TRBV10-3
J: TRBJ2-7
CDR3: CAITKTGSSYEQYF

V: TRBV12-3/TRBV12-4
J: TRBJ1-3
CDR3: CASSPGTGTGSSGNTIYF